Sequencing of this T cell receptor (beta chain) was carried out in a study of cytomegalovirus exposure and HLA in healthy donors. Findings of the study overall: HLA allele associations emerged for around 15,000 TCR beta sequences in a later analysis, at 0.05 false discovery rate.

Germline CDR1 reads MNHNS; CDR2 reads SASEGT. The CDR3 consists of 14 residues. V lost 1 base, J lost 1 base, and 5 bases lay in between. PCR amplification relied on 60 Vbeta primers (plus 13 Jbeta primers). Assay: immunoSEQ multiplex PCR; the TCRdb copy retains only in-frame clones and omits some. The data hold 100,000 to 150,000 clones, with approximately 87% observed a single time. Details on this clone: Its cognate antigen is unknown.

What was sequenced was PBMCs. This sequence originates from a man between 18 and 29 years old in good health and CMV-seropositive. This rearrangement joins TRBV6-1 to TRBJ1-5; D ambiguous. The CDR3 region is CASSEVLSNQPQHF. The DNA of the CDR3 is TGTGCCAGCAGTGAAGTTCTGAGCAATCAGCCCCAGCATTTT.